Listed below are T cell receptor beta chains from one sample, sequenced in a study of human T cells and chemical hapten exposure. TCRdb ran MiXCR on the RACE reads and lists one entry per CDR3 protein. The sample includes 39,000 or so distinct CDR3 sequences, under 4.5% of them seen just once. This specimen was whole blood, taken in connection with sensitization to the hapten diphenylcyclopropenone (DPC). These receptors were obtained from a man aged 50 or older with alopecia areata. Some clones in this sample may be carry-over from other donors' samples. The CDR3 runs from the conserved cysteine through the conserved F or W.

J gene | V gene | CDR3 protein
TRBJ2-3 | TRBV5-1 | CASTRQGTDTQYF
TRBJ1-2 | TRBV28 | CASSLSFGTGDTTYMYGHTF
TRBJ2-1 | TRBV28 | CASGTRTGWERNEQFF
TRBJ2-3 | TRBV4-1 | CASSQDRETSGITDTQYF
TRBJ2-1 | TRBV27 | CASSLLGWGNEQFF
TRBJ2-7 | TRBV7-2 | CASSLEAGFSYEQYF
TRBJ2-2 | TRBV28 | CASTILSSTGELFF
TRBJ2-1 | TRBV20-1 | CSADGQGASYNEQFF
TRBJ2-1 | TRBV5-1 | CASSLVGGIGQGEQFF
TRBJ2-5 | TRBV6-1 | CATALLAGTETQYF
TRBJ1-1 | TRBV5-1 | CASSLLGVEAFF
TRBJ1-1 | TRBV20-1 | CSARDPRQPMNTEAFF
TRBJ1-1 | TRBV11-2 | CASSTSGVSEAFF
TRBJ2-3 | TRBV7-7 | CASSLGAGHTQYF
TRBJ1-5 | TRBV7-9 | CASSLERDQPQHF
TRBJ1-1 | TRBV5-5 | CASSFNSLNTEAFF
TRBJ1-5 | TRBV12-3/TRBV12-4 | CASAPRQGGDGPQHF
TRBJ2-7 | TRBV4-3 | CASSQGEAARSYEQYF
TRBJ2-1 | TRBV29-1 | CSVAYGSISYNEQFF